The 14 T cell receptor beta chains below come from one sample, sequenced in a study of shared clonotypes between healthy human individuals. Sequencing was performed with immunoSEQ multiplex PCR; in TCRdb, only in-frame clones are kept and a portion is missing. The data hold a few hundred thousand clones, with roughly four fifths observed a single time. What was sequenced was PBMCs. All receptors derive from a woman aged 35 to 49 in good health. Some clones in this sample may be carry-over from other donors' samples.

The chain links TRBV2 to TRBJ1-1; D unclear. This CDR3 has 14 amino acids. V lost 6 bases to trimming and J lost 5 bases, with 16 bases between them. Germline V CDR1 and CDR2: SNHLY, FYNNEI. The CDR3 protein is CASRQLSAGTEAFF. The CDR3 DNA sequence: TGTGCCAGCAGACAACTATCGGCGGGGACTGAAGCTTTCTTT. Variable domain in full (rest from reference TRBV2 and TRBJ1-1): EPEVTQTPSHQVTQMGQEVILRCVPISNHLYFYWYRQILGQKVEFLVSFYNNEISEKSEIFDDQFSVERPDGSNFTLKIRSTKLEDSAMYFCASRQLSAGTEAFFGQGTRLTVV.

This clone has more than one count but fewer than ten. The chain combines TRBV5-4 with TRBJ2-7, with a tentative D call TRBD1 (5 bases). There are 15 residues in the CDR3. CDR1 is SGHNT and CDR2 is YYREEE in the germline V gene (reference sequence). Trimming took 4 bases from V and 6 from J, leaving 20 bases between them. For the CDR3, the DNA is TGTGCCAGCAGCCCAGTGGGGCCTGCCTCAGGCGAGCAGTACTTC. It yields the protein CASSPVGPASGEQYF.

The chain carries TRBV13 and TRBJ2-1, with 10 bases aligning to TRBD2. The V gene's germline CDR1 is PRHDT and CDR2 FYEKMQ (reference sequence). Unmatched junction bases numbered 8, after V lost 4 bases and J lost 8 bases. The length of the CDR3 is 15 residues. CDR3 DNA sequence: TGTGCCAGCAGCTCTAGCGGGGGTATGGTCTATGAGCAGTTCTTC. It codes for CASSSSGGMVYEQFF.

This clone was seen a handful of times. The chain employs TRBV2 and TRBJ1-4; the D is unclear. Germline assignment: CDR1 SNHLY and CDR2 FYNNEI. V was trimmed by 6 bases and J by 0 bases, leaving 14 bases between them. The CDR3 sequence is 16 residues long. CDR3 sequence (DNA): TGTGCCAGCAGGAGCCCGGACGGGCCAACTAATGAAAAACTGTTTTTT. This codes for CASRSPDGPTNEKLFF.

This clone occurred a few times. V usage is TRBV9 and J usage is TRBJ2-1, with D perhaps TRBD2 (6 bases). The CDR3 sequence is 15 residues long. Trimming left V 0 bases short and J 1 base short, with 8 bases between. Germline V CDR1 and CDR2: SGDLS, YYNGEE. The CDR3 here is CASSVGDLSYNEQFF. The CDR3 bases are TGTGCCAGCAGCGTAGGGGACTTATCCTACAATGAGCAGTTCTTC.

This clone was detected ten times or more. The rearrangement links TRBV4-3 to TRBJ1-1, with a possible D match to TRBD1 (6 bases). The CDR3 runs to 13 residues. The germline CDR1 and CDR2 sequences are LGHNA and YSLEER. The V gene lost 4 bases and the J gene lost 4 bases, with 10 bases spanning the gap. CDR3 loop: CASSRGQSTEAFF. CDR3 nucleotide sequence: TGCGCCAGCAGCCGAGGACAGAGCACTGAAGCTTTCTTT.

The rearrangement joins TRBV4-2 to TRBJ2-3, with D perhaps being TRBD1 or TRBD2 (5 bases each). CDR3 length equals 16 residues. CDR1 and CDR2 from the germline V gene are LGHNA and YNFKEQ. V was pared by 0 bases and J by 2 bases, with 12 bases between. CDR3 sequence reads: CASSQEGPLATDTQYF. The CDR3 nucleotides are TGTGCCAGCAGCCAAGAGGGGCCTCTAGCCACAGATACGCAGTATTTT.

This chain links TRBV7-3 with TRBJ2-2; the match to TRBD2 covers 10 bases. Germline lookup yields CDR1 SGHTA and CDR2 FQGTGA. This CDR3 comprises 18 residues. Trimming at V came to 3 bases and at J to 4 bases, leaving 11 bases not matched to a gene. CDR3 protein: CASSLLPSGRGGTGELFF. The CDR3 DNA reads TGTGCCAGCAGCTTGTTGCCTAGCGGGAGAGGAGGCACCGGGGAGCTGTTTTTT. The variable domain in full, completed from reference TRBV7-3 and TRBJ2-2, reads GAGVSQTPSNKVTEKGKYVELRCDPISGHTALYWYRQSLGQGPEFLIYFQGTGAADDSGLPNDRFFAVRPEGSVSTLKIQRTERGDSAVYLCASSLLPSGRGGTGELFFGEGSRLTVL.

The V gene is TRBV30, the J gene TRBJ1-1; D call uncertain. Germline lookup yields CDR1 GTSNPN and CDR2 SVGIG (reference sequence). Trimming shortened V by 0 bases and J by 1 base, and 6 bases separated the two germline ends. This CDR3 contains 13 residues. The CDR3 nucleotides are TGTGCCTGGAGTGTATATGGGAACACTGAAGCTTTCTTT. Its protein product is CAWSVYGNTEAFF.

Remarks on this clone: It is likely a read error, because the conserved phenylalanine at the end of the CDR3 is missing. The chain has TRBV27 and TRBJ2-7; the D is unclear. The CDR3 extends over 16 amino acids. V was pared by 2 bases and J by 0 bases, with 14 bases between. The germline gives CDR1 MNHEY, CDR2 SMNVEV (reference sequence). The CDR3 DNA follows: TGTGCCAGCAGTTTACATTTAATAGGCAGCTCCTACGAGCAGTACCTC. It specifies CASSLHLIGSSYEQYL.

V usage is TRBV29-1 and J usage is TRBJ2-1; a weak D match, TRBD2 (6 bases). Deletions cut 4 bases from V and 7 bases from J, with 8 bases between. Per the germline V gene, CDR1 is SQVTM and CDR2 is ANQGSEA. CDR3 length: 11 amino acids. The CDR3 protein is CSVGLGNEQFF. In nucleotides, the CDR3 is TGCAGCGTTGGACTAGGGAATGAGCAGTTCTTC.

The chain couples TRBV19 to TRBJ1-2; D is unclear. V lost 4 bases to trimming and J lost 0 bases, with 15 bases between them. The CDR3 is made up of 16 amino acids. The germline CDR1 and CDR2 sequences are LNHDA and SQIVND (reference sequence). The CDR3 region is CASSSLKDLPNYGYTF. The DNA of the CDR3 is TGTGCCAGTAGTAGTCTGAAGGATCTTCCTAACTATGGCTACACCTTC.

V gene TRBV19 combines with J gene TRBJ1-5, with TRBD1 matching over 7 bases. The CDR3 length is 15 residues. V shed 1 base and J 5 bases; nucleotides not matched to a gene: 5. The germline CDR1 and CDR2 sequences are LNHDA and SQIVND (reference sequence). CDR3 nucleotides: TGTGCCAGTAGTATAGGGGGCAGGGGGGATCAGCCCCAGCATTTT. Protein: CASSIGGRGDQPQHF.

J is TRBJ2-3 and V is TRBV18; possibly TRBD1 or TRBD2 for D (5 bases each). With 1 base removed from V and 4 bases from J, the gap between germline ends came to 21 bases. There are 18 residues in the CDR3. Germline V gives CDR1 KGHSH, CDR2 LQKENI. CDR3 sequence: CASSPLPGTTGLADTQYF. CDR3 coding DNA: TGTGCCAGCTCACCACTTCCTGGGACGACGGGCCTGGCAGATACGCAGTATTTT.